This TCR beta chain was captured by sequencing in a study of cytomegalovirus exposure and HLA in healthy donors. Points from the study as a whole: TCR sequences were mostly rare, though some public TCRs occurred in many donors. Most likely, a cluster of highly shared sequence variants arose as a sequencing artifact. Confirmation was obtained in vitro that a few CMV-associated chains are specific for CMV antigens.

Regarding this clone: Its antigen remains unknown.

PCR amplification relied on 60 Vbeta primers (plus 13 Jbeta primers). This table comes from immunoSEQ multiplex PCR, and its TCRdb copy is limited to in-frame clones, with some not included. The repertoire has 150,000 to 250,000 clones, roughly 72% of them found once; the top ten carry around 1.9%. Germline V gene sequence: CDR1 KGHSH, CDR2 LQKENI. V was cut by 5 bases and J by 0 bases, with 16 bases left in between. The CDR3 covers 16 residues. At collection, donors were nominally healthy, but unrecorded immune exposures were probable. The receptor was derived from a young man in good health and CMV-seronegative. The sample consisted of PBMCs. This rearrangement joins TRBV18 to TRBJ2-5; the D gene is possibly TRBD2 (5 bases). CDR3 protein: CASSFPRRGNQETQYF. For the CDR3, the DNA is TGTGCCAGCTCATTCCCACGCCGGGGTAACCAAGAGACCCAGTACTTC.